The rows below give T cell receptor beta chains drawn from one sample of a study of blood T cell repertoires in COVID-19. TCRdb keeps only in-frame clones here, not all; method: immunoSEQ multiplex PCR. Found here are a few hundred thousand clones, 85% to 90% of them singletons; the top ten hold more than 1.5%. The sample consisted of PBMCs or T cells enriched from blood (not recorded which). The receptors were gathered from a man aged 40-50 years who had recovered from COVID-19. The CDR3 runs from the conserved cysteine through the conserved F or W. D genes are given only for firm matches. Rows give clone size only sometimes, using once, few, many, or a class for an expanded clone.

J: TRBJ2-5; D: TRBD2; V: TRBV19; size: .; CDR3: CASSIVSGRAETQYF; DNA: TGTGCCAGTAGTATAGTTAGCGGGAGGGCAGAGACCCAGTACTTC
J: TRBJ1-5; D: TRBD1; V: TRBV28; size: .; CDR3: CASRQGGSNQPQHF; DNA: TGTGCCAGCCGACAGGGGGGGAGCAATCAGCCCCAGCATTTT
J: TRBJ2-7; D: .; V: TRBV28; size: .; CDR3: CASSPQTYEQYF; DNA: TGTGCCAGCAGCCCACAGACCTACGAGCAGTACTTC
J: TRBJ2-1; D: TRBD2; V: TRBV3-1/TRBV3-2; size: .; CDR3: CASSLRISGASSYNEQFF; DNA: TGTGCCAGCAGCCTCCGAATTAGCGGGGCGAGCTCCTACAATGAGCAGTTCTTC
J: TRBJ1-2; D: TRBD1; V: TRBV18; size: .; CDR3: CASSLTGEGFYGYTF; DNA: TGTGCCAGCTCACTGACAGGGGAAGGCTTCTATGGCTACACCTTC
J: TRBJ1-5; D: .; V: TRBV10-2; size: few; CDR3: CASSGAGGQPQHF; DNA: TGCGCCAGCAGTGGGGCAGGAGGCCAGCCCCAGCATTTT
J: TRBJ1-6; D: .; V: TRBV19; size: .; CDR3: CASSSGERTPLHF; DNA: TGTGCCAGTAGTTCAGGGGAGAGGACACCCCTCCACTTT
J: TRBJ2-1; D: .; V: TRBV5-8; size: .; CDR3: CASSLDFDNEQFF; DNA: TGTGCCAGCAGCTTGGACTTCGACAATGAGCAGTTCTTC
J: TRBJ2-2; D: TRBD2; V: TRBV28; size: .; CDR3: CAGKLAGGPGELFF; DNA: TGTGCCGGCAAACTAGCGGGAGGTCCCGGGGAGCTGTTTTTT
J: TRBJ2-2; D: TRBD2; V: TRBV9; size: .; CDR3: CASSVRIPGLSLVGELFF; DNA: TGTGCCAGCAGCGTAAGAATCCCGGGACTATCCCTTGTTGGGGAGCTGTTTTTT